The table lists the clone carrying this T cell receptor beta chain with a few counts. As yet, its antigen is unknown. These data belong to a study of early T cells in non-severe SARS-CoV-2 infection. As for the study in general: Bulk RNA from unsorted whole blood was sequenced; chains were unpaired. Findings and limits, study-wide: The VDJdb matching leaned toward anti-spike CD8 responses and overlooked private and CD4 specificities.

J lost 6 bases, V lost 6 bases, and 5 bases had no gene match. The germline V gene has CDR1 SGHRS and CDR2 YFSETQ. This CDR3 has 14 amino acids. Tagging with unique molecular identifiers was applied to individual cDNA molecules. TCRdb passed the 5' RACE reads through MiXCR, listing each CDR3 protein once. The sample holds about 94,000 distinct CDR3 sequences; 13% are singletons and the top ten take about 2%. The chain uses TRBV5-1 and TRBJ2-1, with 11 bases that match TRBD1. This sequence was found in an adult who was a healthcare worker with PCR-confirmed SARS-CoV-2 infection or an uninfected control (not recorded which). Sequencing used whole blood. CDR3 sequence (DNA): TGCGCCAGCAAAACCGGGACAGGGGGCAATGAGCAGTTCTTC. Translated: CASKTGTGGNEQFF. The entire variable domain, with the rest obtained from reference TRBV5-1 and TRBJ2-1, is as follows: KAGVTQTPRYLIKTRGQQVTLSCSPISGHRSVSWYQQTPGQGLQFLFEYFSETQRNKGNFPGRFSGRQFSNSRSEMNVSTLELGDSALYLCASKTGTGGNEQFFGPGTRLTVL.